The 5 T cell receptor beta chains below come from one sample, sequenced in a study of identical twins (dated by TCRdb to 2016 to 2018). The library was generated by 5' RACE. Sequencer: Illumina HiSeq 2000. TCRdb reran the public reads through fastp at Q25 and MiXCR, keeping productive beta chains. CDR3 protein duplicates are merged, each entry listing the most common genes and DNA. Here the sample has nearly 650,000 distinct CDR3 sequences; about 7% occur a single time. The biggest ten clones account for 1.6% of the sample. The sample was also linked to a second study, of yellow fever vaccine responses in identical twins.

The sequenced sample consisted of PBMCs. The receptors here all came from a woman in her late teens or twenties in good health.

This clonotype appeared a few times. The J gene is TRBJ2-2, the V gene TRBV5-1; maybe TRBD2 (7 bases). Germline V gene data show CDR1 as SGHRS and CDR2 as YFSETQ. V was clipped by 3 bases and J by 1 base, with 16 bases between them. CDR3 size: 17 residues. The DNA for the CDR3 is TGCGCCAGCAGCTCCATGTCGGGGGGCTTGAACACCGGGGAGCTGTTTTTT. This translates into CASSSMSGGLNTGELFF.

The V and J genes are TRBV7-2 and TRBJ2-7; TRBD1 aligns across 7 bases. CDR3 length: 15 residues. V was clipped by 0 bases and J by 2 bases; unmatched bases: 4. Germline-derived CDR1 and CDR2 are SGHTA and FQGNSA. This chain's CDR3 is CASSLAWDSAYEQYF. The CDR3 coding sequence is TGTGCCAGCAGCTTAGCGTGGGACAGTGCCTACGAGCAGTACTTC.

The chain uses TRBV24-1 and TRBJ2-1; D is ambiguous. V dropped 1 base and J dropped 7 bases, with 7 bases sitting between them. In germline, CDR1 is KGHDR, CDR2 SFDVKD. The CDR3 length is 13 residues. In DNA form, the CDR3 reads TGTGCCACCAGTGATTTAGGCCGGAATGAGCAGTTCTTC. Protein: CATSDLGRNEQFF.

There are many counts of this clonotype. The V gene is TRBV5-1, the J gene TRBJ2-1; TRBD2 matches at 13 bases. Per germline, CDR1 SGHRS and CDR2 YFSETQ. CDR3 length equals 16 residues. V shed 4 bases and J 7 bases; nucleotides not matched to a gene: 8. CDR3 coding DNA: TGCGCCAGCAGCGCAGGACTAGCGGGAGCCCGTAATGAGCAGTTCTTC. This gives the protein CASSAGLAGARNEQFF. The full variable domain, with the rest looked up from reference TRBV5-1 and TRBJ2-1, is KAGVTQTPRYLIKTRGQQVTLSCSPISGHRSVSWYQQTPGQGLQFLFEYFSETQRNKGNFPGRFSGRQFSNSRSEMNVSTLELGDSALYLCASSAGLAGARNEQFFGPGTRLTVL.

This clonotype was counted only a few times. In nucleotides, the CDR3 is TGTGCCAGCAGTTTATGGGCAGGGGGGGAGAATGGCTACACCTTC. This gives the protein CASSLWAGGENGYTF. The chain has TRBV28 and TRBJ1-2, with 7 bases fitting TRBD1. J lost 6 bases, V lost 0 bases, and 7 bases had no gene match. This CDR3 comprises 15 residues. Germline assignment: CDR1 MDHEN and CDR2 SYDVKM.